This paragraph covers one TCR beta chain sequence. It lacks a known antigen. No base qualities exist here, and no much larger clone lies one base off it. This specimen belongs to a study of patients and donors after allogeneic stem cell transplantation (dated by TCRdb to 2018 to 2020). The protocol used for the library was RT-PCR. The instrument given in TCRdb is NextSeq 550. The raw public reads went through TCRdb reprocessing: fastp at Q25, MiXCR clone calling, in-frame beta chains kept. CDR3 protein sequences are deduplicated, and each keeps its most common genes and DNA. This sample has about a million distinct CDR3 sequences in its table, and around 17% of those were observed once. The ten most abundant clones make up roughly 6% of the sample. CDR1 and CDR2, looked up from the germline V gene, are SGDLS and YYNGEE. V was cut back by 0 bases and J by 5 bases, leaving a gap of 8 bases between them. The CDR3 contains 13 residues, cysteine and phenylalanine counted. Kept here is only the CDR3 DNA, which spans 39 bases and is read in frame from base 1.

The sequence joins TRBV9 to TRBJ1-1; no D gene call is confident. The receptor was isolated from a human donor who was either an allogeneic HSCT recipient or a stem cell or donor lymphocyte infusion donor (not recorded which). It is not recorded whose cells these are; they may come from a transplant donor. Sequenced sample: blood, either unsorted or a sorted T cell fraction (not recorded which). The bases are TGTGCCAGCAGCGTAGCCCCGAGGACTGAAGCTTTCTTT. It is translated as CASSVAPRTEAFF.